The 20 T cell receptor beta chains below were found in one sample sequenced in a study of blood T cell repertoires in COVID-19. Assay: immunoSEQ multiplex PCR; the TCRdb copy retains only in-frame clones and omits some. In the table there are some 200,000 clones, about 85% of which are singletons. Sequenced material: peripheral blood. These receptors all stem from a man between 65 and 85 years old with acute or convalescent COVID-19.

This chain links TRBV5-1 with TRBJ2-1; perhaps TRBD2 as D (6 bases). The CDR3 loop spans 15 amino acids. V shed 5 bases and J shed 0 bases, with 12 bases lying between them. CDR1 is SGHRS, CDR2 YFSETQ, per germline. The CDR3, as DNA: TGCGCCAGCAGGAACGACGGGAGCTCCTACAATGAGCAGTTCTTC. Translated: CASRNDGSSYNEQFF.

CDR3 sequence reads: CASSAGLAGRSYNEQFF. The CDR3 DNA follows: TGTGCCAGCAGCGCGGGACTAGCGGGTCGCTCCTACAATGAGCAGTTCTTC. The chain has TRBV28 and TRBJ2-1; 12 bases agree with TRBD2. After removal of 6 bases from V and 0 bases from J, the junction contained 6 bases not matched to a gene. Germline values: CDR1 MDHEN, CDR2 SYDVKM. The CDR3 is 17 residues long.

This rearrangement joins TRBV6-5 to TRBJ2-3; D not resolved. Germline loops: CDR1 MNHEY, CDR2 SVGAGI. The CDR3 is 12 amino acids. Trimming left V 4 bases short and J 0 bases short, with 2 bases between. CDR3 loop: CASSSSTDTQYF. The CDR3 DNA reads as TGTGCCAGCAGTTCTAGCACAGATACGCAGTATTTT.

Remarks on this clone: Other DNA sequences in this specimen translate into the identical CDR3. As DNA, the CDR3 is TGTGCCAGTAGTATAACGGGATTCAACACTGAAGCTTTCTTT. Translated, it gives CASSITGFNTEAFF. V and J are TRBV19 and TRBJ1-1; D is unresolved. Deletions cut 2 bases from V and 2 bases from J, with 9 bases between. This CDR3 has 14 amino acids. CDR1 is LNHDA, CDR2 SQIVND, per germline (reference sequence).

This rearrangement joins TRBV30 to TRBJ2-1, with TRBD2 matching 7 bases. With 3 bases clipped from V and 0 bases from J, the junction kept 8 bases outside the gene matches. Looked up from germline, CDR1 is GTSNPN and CDR2 is SVGIG (reference sequence). The CDR3 sequence is 16 residues long. DNA for the CDR3: TGTGCCTGGAGACCCTTCCGCGGGAGCTCCTACAATGAGCAGTTCTTC. It codes for CAWRPFRGSSYNEQFF.

This chain connects TRBV5-1 to TRBJ2-7; 9 bases map to TRBD1. Germline CDR1 and CDR2: SGHRS and YFSETQ. This CDR3 has 14 amino acids. The junction had 5 bases not matched to a gene; V was cut back by 4 bases and J by 3 bases. CDR3 region: CASSIGQGNYEQYF. The CDR3 DNA is TGCGCCAGCAGCATAGGACAGGGGAACTACGAGCAGTACTTC.

This clone was seen many times. The CDR3: CASSQEPGVDEQFF. The CDR3 DNA reads as TGCGCCAGCAGCCAAGAACCGGGGGTGGATGAGCAGTTCTTC. V gene TRBV4-1 combines with J gene TRBJ2-1, with D possibly TRBD2 on 6 matching bases. CDR1 is MGHRA and CDR2 is YSYEKL in the germline V gene. This CDR3 is built from 14 residues. Trimming took 0 bases from V and 8 from J, leaving 11 bases between them.

V gene TRBV29-1 combines with J gene TRBJ2-7; D gene ambiguous. Trimming cost V 0 bases and J 5 bases, with 17 bases left between them. The CDR3 has 15 residues. Germline CDR1 SQVTM, CDR2 ANQGSEA. CDR3 residues: CSVEESGFIGNEQYF. In DNA form, the CDR3 reads TGCAGCGTTGAAGAATCCGGGTTCATAGGAAACGAGCAGTACTTC.

V is TRBV7-9 and J is TRBJ2-7; 10 bases are a match to TRBD1. This CDR3 contains 15 residues. Germline values: CDR1 SEHNR, CDR2 FQNEAQ (reference sequence). The V and J ends lost 5 bases and 2 bases, in that order; junction bases with no gene match: 6. The CDR3 bases are TGTGCCAGCAGCCGAACCGGGACAGGGGCCTACGAGCAGTACTTC. Translated, it gives CASSRTGTGAYEQYF.

The genes are TRBV7-9 and TRBJ2-5; 7 bases are a match to TRBD2. The germline V gene encodes CDR1 SEHNR and CDR2 FQNEAQ (reference sequence). J was trimmed by 5 bases and V by 5 bases; bases with no gene match: 8. The CDR3 is 14 residues long. The CDR3 loop reads CASSPLAVGETQYF. The CDR3 DNA reads as TGTGCCAGCAGCCCGCTAGCGGTGGGCGAGACCCAGTACTTC.

The CDR3 sequence: CASSWTGETEAFF. The CDR3 region has the DNA TGTGCCAGCAGCTGGACAGGGGAAACTGAAGCTTTCTTT. This chain connects TRBV11-1 to TRBJ1-1; TRBD1 agrees at 9 bases. This CDR3 is 13 amino acids long. Per germline, CDR1 SGHAT and CDR2 FQDESV (reference sequence). V shed 4 bases and J 5 bases; nucleotides not matched to a gene: 2.

This chain links TRBV6-1 with TRBJ1-5; D call uncertain. This CDR3 comprises 16 residues. V dropped 1 base and J dropped 0 bases, with 10 bases sitting between them. Per the germline V gene, CDR1 is MNHNS and CDR2 is SASEGT. This CDR3 reads CASSEDRFLSNQPQHF. DNA of the CDR3: TGTGCCAGCAGTGAAGATCGGTTCCTTAGCAATCAGCCCCAGCATTTT.

V and J are TRBV27 and TRBJ2-5; D ambiguous. CDR1 and CDR2 from the germline V gene are MNHEY and SMNVEV (reference sequence). The V gene lost 5 bases and the J gene lost 4 bases, with 11 bases spanning the gap. This CDR3 has 13 amino acids. CDR3 sequence (DNA): TGTGCCAGCAGTCAACGGCTAGGAGAGACCCAGTACTTC. Amino acid sequence: CASSQRLGETQYF.

The table lists this clone with a count of one. The chain couples TRBV4-1 to TRBJ2-5, with unresolved D. CDR1 is MGHRA, CDR2 YSYEKL, per germline. This CDR3 comprises 13 residues. Deletions cut 1 base from V and 5 bases from J, with 8 bases between. In nucleotides, the CDR3 is TGCGCCAGCAGCCAAGCCCACTCGGAGACCCAGTACTTC. Amino acid sequence: CASSQAHSETQYF.

The chain couples TRBV30 to TRBJ1-6; D is undetermined. Germline CDR1 and CDR2: GTSNPN and SVGIG (reference sequence). This CDR3 comprises 13 residues. The germline V and J ends were trimmed by 3 bases and 7 bases, with 10 bases remaining between them. As DNA, the CDR3 is TGTGCCTGGAGCCCTAATCCCAATTCACCCCTCCACTTT. Translating gives CAWSPNPNSPLHF.

The chain uses TRBV7-3 and TRBJ2-2; perhaps TRBD2 as D (5 bases). The CDR3 sequence is 18 residues long. Germline V CDR1 and CDR2: SGHTA, FQGTGA. V was trimmed by 1 base and J by 5 bases, leaving 20 bases between them. This chain's CDR3 is CASSLKQTDPGGTGELFF. In DNA, the CDR3 is TGTGCCAGCAGCTTAAAACAAACGGATCCAGGAGGTACCGGGGAGCTGTTTTTT.

This clone was seen only a few times. V gene TRBV28 combines with J gene TRBJ2-1; 7 nucleotides match TRBD2. CDR3 size: 15 residues. The V gene's germline CDR1 is MDHEN and CDR2 SYDVKM. Germline trimming cut 8 bases from V and 3 bases from J; bases unmatched to any gene: 10. This chain's CDR3 is CASSRPSGNYNEQFF. CDR3 sequence (DNA): TGTGCCAGCTCGCGGCCCAGCGGGAACTACAATGAGCAGTTCTTC.

The genes are TRBV19 and TRBJ1-5, with D maybe TRBD1 (5 bases). Germline-derived CDR1 and CDR2 are LNHDA and SQIVND (reference sequence). Trimming shortened V by 5 bases and J by 5 bases, and 7 bases separated the two germline ends. The CDR3 spans 12 residues. CDR3 in DNA: TGTGCCAGTAGTGACAGCGATCAGCCCCAGCATTTT. Its translation: CASSDSDQPQHF.

J is TRBJ2-1 and V is TRBV18, with a possible D match to TRBD1 (7 bases). In germline, CDR1 is KGHSH, CDR2 LQKENI. The CDR3 runs to 16 residues. The V and J ends lost 4 bases and 0 bases respectively, with 13 bases between them. CDR3 DNA sequence: TGTGCCAGCTCACTGGCGGGACAGCGCTCCTACAATGAGCAGTTCTTC. Translating it yields CASSLAGQRSYNEQFF.

The chain joins TRBV18 to TRBJ1-5; 8 bases match TRBD1. This CDR3 contains 13 residues. CDR1 is KGHSH, CDR2 LQKENI, per germline. J gave up 3 bases and V 6 bases, and 1 base lay outside the gene matches. The CDR3 DNA follows: TGTGCCAGCTCGGGACAGGACAATCAGCCCCAGCATTTT. Protein product: CASSGQDNQPQHF.